The 27 T cell receptor beta chains in this list originate from one sample, sequenced in a study of blood T cell repertoires in COVID-19. TCRdb keeps only in-frame clones here, not all; method: immunoSEQ multiplex PCR. Altogether over 250,000 clones are present, approximately 85% being singletons, with the ten largest covering about an eighth. Sequencing input: peripheral blood. The receptors were gathered from a human donor in a cohort sampled during active COVID-19.

The chain combines TRBV3-1 (or the pseudogene TRBV3-2) with TRBJ1-2; D not resolved. Trimming took off 3 bases at V and 3 bases at J, with 11 bases between the two ends. Germline loops: CDR1 LGHDT, CDR2 YNNKEL (reference sequence). There are 14 residues in the CDR3. The CDR3 loop reads CASSQGEGYYGYTF. CDR3 DNA sequence: TGTGCCAGCAGCCAGGGAGAAGGATACTATGGCTACACCTTC.

The V gene is TRBV6-5, the J gene TRBJ1-4, with 10 bases identical to TRBD1. The CDR3 runs to 15 residues. V shed 6 bases, J shed 6 bases, and the junction held 7 bases outside the gene matches. Germline loops: CDR1 MNHEY, CDR2 SVGAGI. In DNA, the CDR3 is TGTGCCAGCAGGATGACAGGGGGCTCAGATGAAAAACTGTTTTTT. Its protein is CASRMTGGSDEKLFF.

J is TRBJ1-2 and V is TRBV25-1; no reliable D call. V was clipped by 8 bases and J by 8 bases, with 15 bases between them. Germline CDR1 reads MGHDK; CDR2 reads SYGVNS. The CDR3 spans 12 residues. DNA for the CDR3: TGTGCCAGCTCCCAATGGGGAGGGGGCTACACCTTC. Protein product: CASSQWGGGYTF.

This clone was observed a few times. CDR3 protein: CASSPLDSYGYTF. CDR3 nucleotide sequence: TGTGCCAGCAGCCCACTCGACAGTTATGGCTACACCTTC. The chain is built from TRBV5-4 and TRBJ1-2; perhaps TRBD1 as D (5 bases). V was pared by 4 bases and J by 5 bases, with 12 bases between. This CDR3 has 13 residues. Per the germline V gene, CDR1 is SGHNT and CDR2 is YYREEE (reference sequence). Variable domain in full (rest from reference TRBV5-4 and TRBJ1-2): ETGVTQSPTHLIKTRGQQVTLRCSSQSGHNTVSWYQQALGQGPQFIFQYYREEENGRGNFPPRFSGLQFPNYSSELNVNALELDDSALYLCASSPLDSYGYTFGSGTRLTVV.

There are a few counts of this clone. The chain joins TRBV5-1 to TRBJ2-1; D is uncertain. The germline gives CDR1 SGHRS, CDR2 YFSETQ. The CDR3 runs 16 residues. The V end was cut by 2 bases, the J end by 1 base, with 13 bases between. CDR3 loop: CASSFTTTSSYNEQFF. The CDR3 region has the DNA TGCGCCAGCAGCTTTACCACTACCTCTTCCTACAATGAGCAGTTCTTC.

V gene TRBV27 combines with J gene TRBJ1-5; 12 nucleotides align to TRBD1. Germline lookup yields CDR1 MNHEY and CDR2 SMNVEV (reference sequence). V trimming: 5 bases; J trimming: 11 bases; junction bases outside the gene matches: 13. This CDR3 has 16 residues. CDR3 DNA sequence: TGTGCCAGCAGTGGGACAGGGGGCGGGTATCCCACCACCCAGCATTTT. As protein: CASSGTGGGYPTTQHF.

The CDR3 protein is CASSIGLLAGLGETQYF. DNA of the CDR3: TGTGCCAGTAGTATCGGGCTACTAGCGGGGTTGGGGGAGACCCAGTACTTC. The chain couples TRBV19 to TRBJ2-5, with 10 nucleotides matching TRBD2. Germline lookup yields CDR1 LNHDA and CDR2 SQIVND (reference sequence). This CDR3 spans 17 amino acids. The trim removed 3 bases at V and 5 bases at J, leaving 12 bases unmatched.

V gene TRBV11-1 combines with J gene TRBJ1-4; D is unresolved. The CDR3 covers 15 residues. Germline V gene sequence: CDR1 SGHAT, CDR2 FQDESV (reference sequence). The germline V and J ends were trimmed by 2 bases and 0 bases, with 7 bases remaining between them. CDR3 in amino acids: CASSLSIATNEKLFF. DNA of the CDR3: TGTGCCAGCAGCTTAAGCATCGCAACTAATGAAAAACTGTTTTTT.

The rearrangement joins TRBV27 to TRBJ2-3; 13 bases line up with TRBD2. With 4 bases clipped from V and 7 bases from J, the junction kept 5 bases outside the gene matches. Germline values: CDR1 MNHEY, CDR2 SMNVEV (reference sequence). This CDR3 has 15 residues. The CDR3 DNA sequence: TGTGCCAGCAGTTCGGGACTAGCGGGAATTAATACGCAGTATTTT. This sequence encodes CASSSGLAGINTQYF.

The chain is built from TRBV20-1 and TRBJ2-3; D ambiguous. The CDR3 loop spans 13 amino acids. Germline-derived CDR1 and CDR2 are DFQATT and SNEGSKA (reference sequence). V was cut by 3 bases and J by 0 bases, with 7 bases left in between. In DNA form, the CDR3 reads TGCAGTGCTAGTCTTTTTAGCACAGATACGCAGTATTTT. This sequence encodes CSASLFSTDTQYF.

V gene TRBV18 combines with J gene TRBJ1-5, with no clear D. The V gene's germline CDR1 is KGHSH and CDR2 LQKENI. V gave up 2 bases and J gave up 6 bases, with 8 bases separating them. This CDR3 comprises 13 residues. The CDR3 loop reads CASSPEGGQPQHF. As DNA, the CDR3 is TGTGCCAGCTCACCAGAGGGAGGTCAGCCCCAGCATTTT.

V usage is TRBV9 and J usage is TRBJ2-1; 7 bases map to TRBD2. Trimming at V came to 0 bases and at J to 3 bases, leaving 3 bases not matched to a gene. The CDR3 is made up of 15 amino acids. Germline CDR1 SGDLS, CDR2 YYNGEE. CDR3 loop: CASSVAPSGYNEQFF. The CDR3 DNA sequence: TGTGCCAGCAGCGTAGCCCCTAGCGGCTACAATGAGCAGTTCTTC.

This sequence joins TRBV5-1 and TRBJ2-5; TRBD2 might be the D (6 bases). This CDR3 spans 13 amino acids. The V and J ends lost 5 bases and 5 bases respectively, with 13 bases between them. Germline lookup yields CDR1 SGHRS and CDR2 YFSETQ. CDR3 loop: CASRAGPRETQYF. The CDR3 DNA sequence: TGCGCCAGCAGGGCGGGACCAAGGGAGACCCAGTACTTC.

Turning to this clone: At one end the junction does not follow the germline gene, possibly because of a read error. The CDR3 DNA reads as TGTGCCAGCAGCACGGGACTAGCGGGAGGTCTTTTT. This gives the protein CASSTGLAGGLF. The chain carries TRBV13 and TRBJ2-3; 15 bases are shared with TRBD2. Per germline, CDR1 PRHDT and CDR2 FYEKMQ (reference sequence). The CDR3 sequence is 12 residues long.

J is TRBJ2-1 and V is TRBV5-1, with a possible D match to TRBD2 (5 bases). The CDR3 has 15 amino acids. Germline CDR1 SGHRS, CDR2 YFSETQ. V was trimmed by 0 bases and J by 5 bases, leaving 12 bases between them. The CDR3 sequence: CASSLARGSNNEQFF. The CDR3 DNA reads TGCGCCAGCAGCTTGGCACGGGGTAGCAACAATGAGCAGTTCTTC. Based on the CDR3 plus reference TRBV5-1 and TRBJ2-1, the full variable domain is KAGVTQTPRYLIKTRGQQVTLSCSPISGHRSVSWYQQTPGQGLQFLFEYFSETQRNKGNFPGRFSGRQFSNSRSEMNVSTLELGDSALYLCASSLARGSNNEQFFGPGTRLTVL.

The V call is TRBV27, the J call TRBJ1-2; 8 bases are shared with TRBD1. Germline loops: CDR1 MNHEY, CDR2 SMNVEV (reference sequence). After removal of 2 bases from V and 4 bases from J, the junction contained 0 bases not matched to a gene. This CDR3 has 13 residues. The CDR3 loop reads CASSLTGGYGYTF. CDR3 DNA sequence: TGTGCCAGCAGTTTAACAGGGGGCTATGGCTACACCTTC.

This sequence joins TRBV6-5 and TRBJ2-7; D is unclear. This CDR3 is 12 amino acids long. Germline CDR1 is MNHEY and CDR2 is SVGAGI. V was pared by 5 bases and J by 3 bases, with 8 bases between. The CDR3, as DNA: TGTGCCAGCAGTCCTTACAGCTACGAGCAGTACTTC. Protein sequence: CASSPYSYEQYF.

This chain links TRBV28 with TRBJ1-5; 8 bases are shared with TRBD1. Germline CDR1 and CDR2: MDHEN and SYDVKM. V lost 4 bases, J lost 6 bases, and 8 bases stayed unmatched. CDR3 size: 15 residues. The DNA for the CDR3 is TGTGCCAGCAGTTCCTTCGGACAGGGTCCTCAGCCCCAGCATTTT. As protein: CASSSFGQGPQPQHF.

A single count supports this clone. The chain links TRBV19 to TRBJ2-2, with D possibly being TRBD1 (5 bases). The length of the CDR3 is 12 residues. The ends were cut back, 6 bases at V and 8 bases at J, with 10 bases in the middle. In germline, CDR1 is LNHDA, CDR2 SQIVND (reference sequence). The CDR3 coding sequence is TGTGCCAGTAGAGGACACGATGGGGAGCTGTTTTTT. Encoded protein: CASRGHDGELFF.

This chain links TRBV27 with TRBJ2-1; 11 nucleotides match TRBD2. V was pared by 5 bases and J by 9 bases, with 6 bases of the junction left unmatched. From germline, CDR1 is MNHEY and CDR2 SMNVEV (reference sequence). The CDR3 sequence is 14 residues long. The CDR3 sequence is CASSKGLAVTEQFF. CDR3 nucleotides: TGTGCCAGCAGTAAGGGACTAGCGGTTACTGAGCAGTTCTTC.

This rearrangement joins TRBV19 to TRBJ2-1; TRBD2 matches at 7 bases. The CDR3 length is 14 residues. Germline lookup yields CDR1 LNHDA and CDR2 SQIVND (reference sequence). V lost 6 bases, J lost 6 bases, and 8 bases stayed unmatched. CDR3 amino acids: CASRRGLDINEQFF. CDR3 coding DNA: TGTGCCAGTAGACGAGGACTAGACATCAATGAGCAGTTCTTC.

The CDR3 sequence: CASSVTGSGSPLHF. The CDR3 nucleotides are TGTGCCAGCAGCGTGACAGGGTCGGGTTCACCCCTCCACTTT. J is TRBJ1-6 and V is TRBV9, with TRBD1 identical over 7 bases. Germline values: CDR1 SGDLS, CDR2 YYNGEE. V shed 2 bases and J 9 bases; nucleotides not matched to a gene: 5. This CDR3 region has 14 residues. Full variable domain (outside the CDR3, taken from reference TRBV9 and TRBJ1-6): DSGVTQTPKHLITATGQRVTLRCSPRSGDLSVYWYQQSLDQGLQFLIQYYNGEERAKGNILERFSAQQFPDLHSELNLSSLELGDSALYFCASSVTGSGSPLHFGNGTRLTVT.

The V gene is TRBV28, the J gene TRBJ1-2; 8 positions agree with TRBD1. The CDR3 consists of 14 residues. Germline values: CDR1 MDHEN, CDR2 SYDVKM. With 8 bases clipped from V and 1 base from J, the junction kept 6 bases outside the gene matches. The CDR3 DNA reads as TGTGCCAGCTTAGACAGGGGTCGTAACTATGGCTACACCTTC. It codes for CASLDRGRNYGYTF.

Details on this clone: A junction boundary mismatches the germline segment, possibly from a read error. The chain has TRBV30 and TRBJ2-7; TRBD2 agrees at 15 bases. Germline V CDR1 and CDR2: GTSNPN, SVGIG (reference sequence). This CDR3 spans 11 amino acids. CDR3 coding DNA: TGTGCCTGTAGGACTAGCGGGAGGGCCCGCTTC. Protein: CACRTSGRARF.

The rearrangement uses TRBV7-9 and TRBJ1-2; TRBD1 aligns across 7 bases. The CDR3 runs 15 residues. Germline V gene sequence: CDR1 SEHNR, CDR2 FQNEAQ (reference sequence). Trimming cost V 5 bases and J 11 bases; bases outside gene matches: 17. CDR3 region: CASSPRERGGSGYTF. The CDR3, as DNA: TGTGCCAGCAGCCCTCGGGAAAGAGGGGGCTCTGGGTACACCTTC.

The chain recombines TRBV29-1 with TRBJ2-7, with D tentatively TRBD2 (6 bases). This CDR3 is built from 12 residues. Germline V gene lookup returns CDR1 SQVTM and CDR2 ANQGSEA. The V end was cut by 6 bases, the J end by 2 bases, with 11 bases between. This CDR3 is CSVGTGTYEQYF. Here the CDR3 DNA reads TGCAGCGTGGGGACTGGGACCTACGAGCAGTACTTC.

This sequence joins TRBV5-1 and TRBJ2-3, with a tentative D call TRBD1 (6 bases). Trimming took off 4 bases at V and 6 bases at J, with 24 bases between the two ends. CDR3 length: 17 residues. Germline loops: CDR1 SGHRS, CDR2 YFSETQ. The CDR3 protein is CASSIGTLETGLDTQYF. The CDR3 nucleotides read TGCGCCAGCAGCATTGGGACGCTTGAGACAGGCCTGGATACGCAGTATTTT.